This section outlines one TCR beta chain sequence together with its context. Its antigen is undetermined. These data come from a study of human T cells and chemical hapten exposure. Study overall: A 2 cm by 2 cm inner upper arm patch received 2% DPC for sensitization. Study-level points and caveats: No change in TCRs above 1 in 1000 frequency was produced by DPC sensitization.

The time point denotes: pre-sensitization, week 0. The treatment: therapeutic diphenylcyclopropenone sensitization with weekly scalp DPC. Non-pregnant alopecia patients aged 18 to 70, suitable for DPC therapy. The CDR3 covers 17 residues. Germline CDR1 reads LNHDA; CDR2 reads SQIVND (reference sequence). V lost 4 bases and J 6 bases, leaving 23 bases between the germline ends. During construction of the library, unique molecular identifiers were attached to individual cDNA molecules for quantitative, reproducible TCR counting. TCRdb called the RACE reads again in MiXCR, with one record for every CDR3 protein. The sample comprises tens of thousands of distinct CDR3 sequences, 11% of which are singletons, and 5.2% rests with the top ten.

The clonotype was recovered from a woman in her 50s with alopecia areata. Some clones in this sample may be carry-over from other donors' samples. The chain carries TRBV19 and TRBJ2-3; either TRBD1 or TRBD2 may fit D (5 bases each). The material was whole blood, obtained in connection with sensitization to the hapten diphenylcyclopropenone (DPC). The chain's CDR3 is CASSSGGPHPAGDTQYF. Here the CDR3 DNA reads TGTGCCAGTAGTAGTGGGGGACCACACCCCGCAGGCGATACGCAGTATTTT.